This T cell receptor beta chain came from a study of glioma-infiltrating T cells after dendritic cell vaccination. Before vaccination, two weeks after the third vaccination, and at progression, PBMC were collected. Only in-frame clones appear in the TCRdb table, and some are missing; sequencing was by immunoSEQ multiplex PCR. Of about 92,000 clones listed, more than 75% are singletons. Germline values: CDR1 SGHTA, CDR2 FQGNSA. There are 15 residues in the CDR3. With 0 bases removed from V and 2 bases from J, the gap between germline ends came to 10 bases. Here the sequenced sample was blood, taken before dendritic cell vaccination. This TCR was sampled from a human donor with glioblastoma. This chain links TRBV7-2 with TRBJ2-5, with no clear D. The CDR3 bases are TGTGCCAGCAGCTTAGCGCGCATGCAACAAGAGACCCAGTACTTC. Protein sequence: CASSLARMQQETQYF.